This T cell receptor beta chain derives from a study of persistence of HIV-infected CD4 T cells. Germline V gene lookup returns CDR1 MGHRA and CDR2 YSYEKL. V dropped 4 bases and J dropped 5; count of bases not matched to a gene: 18. This CDR3 has 18 amino acids. This was the immunoSEQ version 4 assay in survey mode. Only in-frame clones appear in the TCRdb table, and some are missing; sequencing was by immunoSEQ multiplex PCR. The sample consists of 7,500 to 9,500 clones, 82% of them appearing once. Study-level findings and limits: CMV- and Gag-responding cells had lower TCRbeta richness than CD3/CD28-responding cells.

Details on this clone: Its antigen is unknown.

Cells were stimulated with overlapping HIV-1 Gag 15-mer peptides. Sorting selected CD4+ T cells upregulating both CD40 ligand and CD69. The clonotype was recovered from an adult woman with HIV who was CMV-seropositive. This specimen was CD4+ T cells sorted from PBMCs after approximately 20-hour stimulation, taken from a patient who received antiretroviral therapy. This chain links TRBV4-1 with TRBJ2-3; 7 nucleotides line up with TRBD2. The DNA for the CDR3 is TGCGCCAGCAGCCTCCTCGGAGGAGGGAGGGGTGGTGGAGATACGCAGTATTTT. Protein product: CASSLLGGGRGGGDTQYF.